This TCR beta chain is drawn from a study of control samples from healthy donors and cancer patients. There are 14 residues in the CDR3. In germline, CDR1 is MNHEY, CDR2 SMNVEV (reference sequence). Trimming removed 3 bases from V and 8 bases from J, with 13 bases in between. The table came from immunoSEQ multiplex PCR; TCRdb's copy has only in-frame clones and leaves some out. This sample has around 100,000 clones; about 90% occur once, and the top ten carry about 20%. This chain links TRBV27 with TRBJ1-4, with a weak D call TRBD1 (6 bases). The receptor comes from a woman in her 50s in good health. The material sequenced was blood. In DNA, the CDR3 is TGTGCCAGCAGTTTGGGGGGGGCTCGGGAAAAACTGTTTTTT. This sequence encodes CASSLGGAREKLFF.